Below are 13 T cell receptor beta chains sequenced from a single sample in a study of cytomegalovirus exposure and HLA in healthy donors. Both 60 Vbeta primers and 13 Jbeta primers went into the PCR. TCRdb keeps only in-frame clones here, not all; method: immunoSEQ multiplex PCR. The sample carries around 140,000 clones, roughly four fifths recorded once. The sequenced material came from PBMCs. The receptors were sampled from a female donor in good health and CMV-seropositive.

This sequence joins TRBV2 and TRBJ2-3, with TRBD2 matching over 12 bases. J was trimmed by 5 bases and V by 5 bases; bases with no gene match: 2. The CDR3 has 14 residues. Germline V CDR1 and CDR2: SNHLY, FYNNEI. CDR3 DNA sequence: TGTGCCAGCAGTCGGACTAGCGGGGTAGATACGCAGTATTTT. This sequence encodes CASSRTSGVDTQYF.

The V call is TRBV6-5, the J call TRBJ1-2; D is ambiguous. V was pared by 5 bases and J by 8 bases, with 12 bases between. The CDR3 has 12 amino acids. Germline values: CDR1 MNHEY, CDR2 SVGAGI. This chain's CDR3 is CASSEAGWGYTF. In nucleotides, the CDR3 is TGTGCCAGCAGTGAAGCGGGGTGGGGCTACACCTTC.

This clone appeared once. V is TRBV10-3 and J is TRBJ1-2; TRBD1 aligns across 7 bases. CDR1 is ENHRY and CDR2 is SYGVKD in the germline V gene. V was pared by 5 bases and J by 4 bases, with 13 bases of the junction left unmatched. The CDR3 has 16 amino acids. CDR3 sequence (DNA): TGTGCCATCAGTTCCCAAAACAGGGGCATACCCTATGGCTACACCTTC. As protein: CAISSQNRGIPYGYTF.

The chain couples TRBV4-2 to TRBJ2-1; TRBD2 matches 8 bases. V lost 1 base and J lost 13; bases outside the gene matches: 9. Germline values: CDR1 LGHNA, CDR2 YNFKEQ. The CDR3 runs to 14 residues. CDR3 protein: CASSQGSRGAAQFF. CDR3 sequence (DNA): TGTGCCAGCAGCCAAGGTTCGCGGGGGGCGGCTCAGTTCTTC.

The chain is built from TRBV6-1 and TRBJ2-5; 7 bases fit TRBD1. From germline, CDR1 is MNHNS and CDR2 SASEGT. The CDR3 runs 14 residues. The J segment lost 2 bases and the V segment lost 8 bases, leaving 8 bases of the junction unmatched. CDR3: CASSRGDRQETQYF. In DNA form, the CDR3 reads TGTGCCAGCTCTAGAGGGGACAGACAAGAGACCCAGTACTTC.

This clone was found a few times. V usage is TRBV27 and J usage is TRBJ2-3, with TRBD2 identical over 14 bases. Germline assignment: CDR1 MNHEY and CDR2 SMNVEV (reference sequence). The CDR3 length is 16 residues. V was clipped by 3 bases and J by 4 bases; unmatched bases: 3. The DNA of the CDR3 is TGTGCCAGCAGTTTCCTGGGACTAGCGGGGGCAGATACGCAGTATTTT. Translating gives CASSFLGLAGADTQYF.

The chain recombines TRBV6-1 with TRBJ1-2; possible D gene TRBD1, 6 bases. Trimming left V 6 bases short and J 2 bases short, with 13 bases between. The CDR3 is 14 amino acids. Germline-derived CDR1 and CDR2 are MNHNS and SASEGT. The CDR3 is CASSGAGGNYGYTF. For the CDR3, the DNA is TGTGCCAGCAGCGGCGCGGGGGGCAACTATGGCTACACCTTC.

The V and J genes are TRBV11-2 and TRBJ1-4; D is unclear. CDR1 is SGHAT and CDR2 is FQNNGV in the germline V gene. The CDR3 totals 14 residues. Trimming stripped 2 bases from V and 7 bases from J, with 11 bases between. CDR3 nucleotides: TGTGCCAGCAGCTTAAGTGTGACTGGTGAAAAACTGTTTTTT. Protein: CASSLSVTGEKLFF.

CDR3 nucleotide sequence: TGTGCCAGCAGCCCGTCCTACAATGAGCAGTTCTTC. It is translated as CASSPSYNEQFF. This rearrangement joins TRBV5-6 to TRBJ2-1; D gene ambiguous. The CDR3 spans 12 residues. Looked up from germline, CDR1 is SGHDT and CDR2 is YYEEEE. Trimming cost V 4 bases and J 1 base, with 3 bases left between them.

This clone is a singleton in its sample. The genes are TRBV7-3 and TRBJ2-2; 14 positions agree with TRBD2. This CDR3 has 18 residues. The V gene end was trimmed by 1 base and the J gene end by 2 bases; junction bases not matched to a gene: 3. Germline lookup yields CDR1 SGHTA and CDR2 FQGTGA. For the CDR3, the DNA is TGTGCCAGCAGCTTAATAGGGACTAGCGGGAGTAACACCGGGGAGCTGTTTTTT. Translating gives CASSLIGTSGSNTGELFF.

The chain carries TRBV6-5 and TRBJ2-7; 8 bases line up with TRBD1. Trimming cost V 4 bases and J 4 bases; bases outside gene matches: 6. The CDR3 totals 14 residues. Looked up from germline, CDR1 is MNHEY and CDR2 is SVGAGI. The CDR3 nucleotides read TGTGCCAGCAGTTTCAACAGGGGGACGTACGAGCAGTACTTC. Protein product: CASSFNRGTYEQYF.

The J gene is TRBJ2-7, the V gene TRBV12-5; 8 positions match TRBD1. CDR1 is LGHNT and CDR2 is FRNRAP in the germline V gene. This CDR3 comprises 14 residues. The CDR3 here is CAYGSDRGGYEQYF. The DNA for the CDR3 is TGTGCCTATGGTAGTGACAGGGGAGGCTACGAGCAGTACTTC.

The chain employs TRBV28 and TRBJ1-3, with TRBD1 matching 7 bases. The CDR3 is made up of 15 amino acids. V was pared by 5 bases and J by 2 bases, with 6 bases of the junction left unmatched. Germline V gives CDR1 MDHEN, CDR2 SYDVKM. The CDR3 spells CASSQQGSPGNTIYF. Written as DNA, the CDR3 is TGTGCCAGCAGTCAACAGGGGAGTCCTGGAAACACCATATATTTT. The variable domain in full, completed from reference TRBV28 and TRBJ1-3, reads DVKVTQSSRYLVKRTGEKVFLECVQDMDHENMFWYRQDPGLGLRLIYFSYDVKMKEKGDIPEGYSVSREKKERFSLILESASTNQTSMYLCASSQQGSPGNTIYFGEGSWLTVV.